This T cell receptor (beta chain) derives from a study of cytomegalovirus exposure and HLA in healthy donors. Whole-study results and caveats: Immune exposure information comprised only CMV serostatus. Most TCR beta V segments were productive about 90% or about 30% of the time in an earlier analysis.

V dropped 4 bases and J dropped 6; count of bases not matched to a gene: 12. Germline CDR1 is LGHNA and CDR2 is YNFKEQ. This CDR3 is built from 17 residues. A word on this clone: Its specificity is unknown.

This PCR relied on a set of 60 Vbeta primers and 13 Jbeta primers. Repertoires were generated with immunoSEQ multiplex PCR, while TCRdb's copy carries only in-frame clones and drops some. The sample carries some 160,000 clones, around 77% recorded once. This clonotype was obtained from a middle-aged man in good health and CMV-seronegative. V is TRBV4-2 and J is TRBJ2-3, with TRBD2 identical over 11 bases. Sequencing input: PBMCs. The CDR3 protein is CASSRATSGSSKDTQYF. Here the CDR3 DNA reads TGTGCCAGCAGCCGGGCCACTAGCGGGAGTAGTAAGGATACGCAGTATTTT.